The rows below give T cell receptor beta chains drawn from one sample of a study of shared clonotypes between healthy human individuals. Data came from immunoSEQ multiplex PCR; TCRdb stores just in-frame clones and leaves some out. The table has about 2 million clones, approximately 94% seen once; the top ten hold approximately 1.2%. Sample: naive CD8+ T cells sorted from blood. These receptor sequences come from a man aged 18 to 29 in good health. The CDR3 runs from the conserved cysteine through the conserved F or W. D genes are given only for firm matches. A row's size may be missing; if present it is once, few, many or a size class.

TGTGCCAGCAGGAAAACCCCTCTCGGAGAGACCCAGTACTTC | CASRKTPLGETQYF | TRBJ2-5 | 14 | - | - | TRBV2
TGTGCCAGCAGCGAAGGGACAACGAACACCGGGGAGCTGTTTTTT | CASSEGTTNTGELFF | TRBJ2-2 | 15 | - | - | TRBV7-8
TGTGCCAGCAGCCCAGGACTAGATAGCTCCTACGAGCAGTACTTC | CASSPGLDSSYEQYF | TRBJ2-7 | 15 | - | TRBD2 | TRBV4-2
TGTGCCAGCCGGAACAGAGGAGATCCTAACTATGGCTACACCTTC | CASRNRGDPNYGYTF | TRBJ1-2 | 15 | once | - | TRBV6-1
TGTGCCATCGTCCGGGACTATATTTACAATGAGCAGTTCTTC | CAIVRDYIYNEQFF | TRBJ2-1 | 14 | - | TRBD2 | TRBV2
TGTGCCAGCAGCTTAGAAGGGACTAGCGCATACAATGAGCAGTTCTTC | CASSLEGTSAYNEQFF | TRBJ2-1 | 16 | - | TRBD2 | TRBV11-2
TGTGCCAGCAGCTTACTGGCTAGCGGATACTCCTACGAGCAGTACTTC | CASSLLASGYSYEQYF | TRBJ2-7 | 16 | - | TRBD2 | TRBV11-2
TGCGCCAGCAGCTTGGAGGTCAGGGTGGGAGATACGCAGTATTTT | CASSLEVRVGDTQYF | TRBJ2-3 | 15 | - | - | TRBV5-1
TGTGCCAGCAGTTTAATGGCCGGGGAGCTGTTTTTT | CASSLMAGELFF | TRBJ2-2 | 12 | - | - | TRBV27
TGTGCCAGCAGCGCAGACTCCTCCTACAATGAGCAGTTCTTC | CASSADSSYNEQFF | TRBJ2-1 | 14 | - | - | TRBV9
TGTGCCAGCAGTTTATCTGGGCGGGATGAGCAGTTCTTC | CASSLSGRDEQFF | TRBJ2-1 | 13 | - | - | TRBV28